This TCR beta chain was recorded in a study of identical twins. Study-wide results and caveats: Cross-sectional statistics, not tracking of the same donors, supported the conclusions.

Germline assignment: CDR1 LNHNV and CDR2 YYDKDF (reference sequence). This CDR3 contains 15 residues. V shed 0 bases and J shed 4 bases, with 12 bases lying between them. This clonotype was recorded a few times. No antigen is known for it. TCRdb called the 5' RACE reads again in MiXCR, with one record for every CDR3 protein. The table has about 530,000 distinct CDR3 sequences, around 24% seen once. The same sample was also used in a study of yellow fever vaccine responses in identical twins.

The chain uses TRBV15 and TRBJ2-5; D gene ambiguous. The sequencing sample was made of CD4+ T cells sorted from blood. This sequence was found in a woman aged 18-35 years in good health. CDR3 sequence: CATSRENLPPETQYF. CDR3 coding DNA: TGTGCCACCAGCAGAGAAAACCTACCCCCAGAGACCCAGTACTTC.